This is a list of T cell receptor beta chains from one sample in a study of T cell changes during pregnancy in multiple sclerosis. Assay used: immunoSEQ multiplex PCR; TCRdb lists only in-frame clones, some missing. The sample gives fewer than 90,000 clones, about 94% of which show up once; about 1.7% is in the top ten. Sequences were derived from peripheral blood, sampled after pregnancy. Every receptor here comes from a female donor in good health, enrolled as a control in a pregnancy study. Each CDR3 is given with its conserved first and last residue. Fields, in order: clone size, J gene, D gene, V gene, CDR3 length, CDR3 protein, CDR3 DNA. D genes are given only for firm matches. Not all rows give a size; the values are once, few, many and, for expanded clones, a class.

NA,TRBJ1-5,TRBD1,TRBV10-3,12,CATQQGDQPQHF,TGTGCCACCCAACAGGGGGATCAGCCCCAGCATTTT
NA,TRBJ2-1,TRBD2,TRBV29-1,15,CSVPRLAGPYNEQFF,TGCAGCGTTCCCCGACTAGCGGGTCCCTACAATGAGCAGTTCTTC
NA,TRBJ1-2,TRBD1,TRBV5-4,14,CASSFDRASYGYTF,TGTGCCAGCAGCTTTGACAGGGCTAGCTATGGCTACACCTTC
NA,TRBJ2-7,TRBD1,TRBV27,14,CASSSQGDSYEQYF,TGTGCCAGCAGTTCACAGGGGGACTCCTACGAGCAGTACTTC
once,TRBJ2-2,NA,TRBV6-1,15,CASNNAAGGTGELFF,TGTGCCAGCAATAACGCGGCAGGCGGGACCGGGGAGCTGTTTTTT
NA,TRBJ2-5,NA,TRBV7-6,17,CASSSLRGGQYSETQYF,TGTGCCAGCAGCTCTTTAAGGGGCGGACAGTACTCTGAGACCCAGTACTTC
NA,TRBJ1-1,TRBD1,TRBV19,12,CASKQGGREAFF,TGTGCCAGTAAGCAAGGGGGCAGGGAAGCTTTCTTT
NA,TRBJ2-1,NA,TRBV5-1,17,CASSQYSGTRSYNEQFF,TGCGCCAGCAGCCAGTACTCGGGGACACGCTCCTACAATGAGCAGTTCTTC
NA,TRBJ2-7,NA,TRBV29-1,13,CSVGVEGEYEQYF,TGCAGCGTTGGGGTGGAGGGCGAATACGAGCAGTACTTC
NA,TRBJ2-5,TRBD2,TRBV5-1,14,CASSWTSGTGTQYF,TGTGCCAGCAGCTGGACTAGCGGGACGGGGACCCAGTACTTC
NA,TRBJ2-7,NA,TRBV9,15,CASGPFPGEVGEQYF,TGTGCCAGCGGTCCCTTTCCGGGAGAGGTGGGAGAGCAGTACTTC
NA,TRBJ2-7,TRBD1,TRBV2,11,CASSEGTGKYF,TGTGCCAGCAGTGAAGGGACAGGGAAGTACTTC
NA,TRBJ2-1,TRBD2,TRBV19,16,CASSIAGRVPNNEQFF,TGTGCCAGTAGTATAGCTGGGAGGGTTCCTAACAATGAGCAGTTCTTC
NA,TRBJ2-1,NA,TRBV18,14,CASSPDWRDNEQFF,TGTGCCAGCTCTCCGGACTGGAGGGACAATGAGCAGTTCTTC
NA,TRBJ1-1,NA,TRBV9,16,CASSVVSFGVNTEAFF,TGTGCCAGCAGCGTAGTGTCCTTCGGGGTTAACACTGAAGCTTTCTTT
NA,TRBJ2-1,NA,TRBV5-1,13,CASSLGIAGEQFF,TGCGCCAGCAGCTTGGGTATAGCAGGGGAGCAGTTCTTC
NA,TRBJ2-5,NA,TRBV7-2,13,CASSRGGGETQYF,TGTGCCAGCAGCCGAGGTGGAGGAGAGACCCAGTACTTC
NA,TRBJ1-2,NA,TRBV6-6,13,CASSKGANYGYTF,TGTGCCAGCAGCAAGGGAGCTAACTATGGCTACACCTTC
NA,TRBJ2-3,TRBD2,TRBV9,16,CASSDGTSPSTDTQYF,TGTGCCAGCAGCGACGGGACTAGCCCGTCCACAGATACGCAGTATTTT
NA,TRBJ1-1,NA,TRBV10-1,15,CASNLSGPMNTEAFF,TGCGCCAGCAACCTTTCAGGCCCCATGAACACTGAAGCTTTCTTT
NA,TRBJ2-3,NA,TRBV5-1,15,CASSSTSRNTDTQYF,TGCGCCAGCAGCTCTACTAGCAGAAACACAGATACGCAGTATTTT
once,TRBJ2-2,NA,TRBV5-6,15,CASSFSPRGTGELFF,TGTGCCAGCAGCTTTTCCCCTAGGGGAACCGGGGAGCTGTTTTTT
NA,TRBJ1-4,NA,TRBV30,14,CAWSFTREAEKLFF,TGTGCCTGGAGCTTTACTCGGGAAGCCGAAAAACTGTTTTTT
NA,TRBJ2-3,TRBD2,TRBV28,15,CASSRLAGSTDTQYF,TGTGCCAGCAGCCGACTAGCGGGTAGCACAGATACGCAGTATTTT
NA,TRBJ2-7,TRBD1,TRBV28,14,CASRYFTGDYEQYF,TGTGCCAGCAGATATTTTACAGGGGACTACGAGCAGTACTTC
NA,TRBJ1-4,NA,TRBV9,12,CASSVDGEKLFF,TGTGCCAGCAGCGTAGACGGGGAAAAACTGTTTTTT
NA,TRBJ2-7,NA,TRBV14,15,CASRRTASLSYEQYF,TGTGCCAGCAGGCGGACAGCATCCCTATCCTACGAGCAGTACTTC
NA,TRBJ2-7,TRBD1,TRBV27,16,CASSPIVGTGFYEQYF,TGTGCCAGCAGTCCGATAGTCGGGACAGGGTTCTACGAGCAGTACTTC
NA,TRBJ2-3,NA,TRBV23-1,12,CASSRGTDTQYF,TGCGCCAGCAGCCGGGGCACAGATACGCAGTATTTT
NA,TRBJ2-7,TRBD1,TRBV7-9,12,CASTTGGYEQYF,TGTGCCAGCACGACAGGGGGCTACGAGCAGTACTTC
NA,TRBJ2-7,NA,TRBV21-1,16,CASSKGEGQRYYEQYF,TGTGCCAGCAGCAAAGGAGAGGGACAGAGGTACTACGAGCAGTACTTC
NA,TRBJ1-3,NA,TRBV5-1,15,CASSLTYFSGNTIYF,TGCGCCAGCAGCCTAACGTACTTCTCTGGAAACACCATATATTTT
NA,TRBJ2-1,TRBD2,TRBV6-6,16,CASSYSSLAAYNEQFF,TGTGCCAGCAGTTACTCTTCTCTAGCGGCCTACAATGAGCAGTTCTTC
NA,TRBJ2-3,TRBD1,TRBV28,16,CASSKGQGARTDTQYF,TGTGCCAGCAGTAAGGGACAGGGGGCCCGCACAGATACGCAGTATTTT
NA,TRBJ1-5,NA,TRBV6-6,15,CASSYSGGPTQPQHF,TGTGCCAGCAGTTACTCGGGAGGGCCGACTCAGCCCCAGCATTTT
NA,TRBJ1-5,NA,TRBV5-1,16,CASSLGGGEVNQPQHF,TGCGCCAGCAGCTTGGGGGGAGGGGAAGTTAATCAGCCCCAGCATTTT
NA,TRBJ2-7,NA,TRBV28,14,CASSSSGQAYEQYF,NA
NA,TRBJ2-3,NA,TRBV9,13,CASSGAFTDTQYF,TGTGCCAGCAGCGGGGCATTCACAGATACGCAGTATTTT
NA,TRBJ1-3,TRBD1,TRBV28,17,CASSSPGQGVSGNTIYF,TGTGCCAGCAGTTCCCCGGGACAGGGTGTTTCCGGAAACACCATATATTTT
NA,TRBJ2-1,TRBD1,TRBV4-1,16,CASSYGQARDYNEQFF,TGCGCCAGCAGTTATGGACAGGCAAGGGATTACAATGAGCAGTTCTTC